Each of the 3 T cell receptor beta chains below was sequenced from the same sample in a study of cytomegalovirus exposure and HLA in healthy donors. The PCR contained 60 Vbeta and 13 Jbeta primers. Produced via immunoSEQ multiplex PCR; TCRdb's table is partial and in-frame only. The sample consists of around 230,000 clones, 82% of them appearing once. Sequencing input: PBMCs. These TCRs come from a man aged 35-49 years in good health and CMV-seropositive.

This rearrangement joins TRBV11-3 to TRBJ2-2; D not resolved. Germline V gene lookup returns CDR1 SGHNT and CDR2 YENEEA. V was trimmed by 2 bases and J by 6 bases, leaving 4 bases between them. The CDR3 has 12 amino acids. This chain's CDR3 is CASSLYSGELFF. DNA for the CDR3: TGTGCCAGCAGCTTATATTCCGGGGAGCTGTTTTTT.

This rearrangement joins TRBV14 to TRBJ1-2; tentatively, D is TRBD1 (6 bases). V was trimmed by 3 bases and J by 8 bases, leaving 16 bases between them. Germline loops: CDR1 SGHDN, CDR2 FVKESK. The length of the CDR3 is 14 residues. The CDR3 coding sequence is TGTGCCAGCAGCCAGAGGGGGAGCCCGCGGGGCTACACCTTC. The encoded protein is CASSQRGSPRGYTF. The complete variable domain, with remaining parts taken from reference TRBV14 and TRBJ1-2, reads EAGVTQFPSHSVIEKGQTVTLRCDPISGHDNLYWYRRVMGKEIKFLLHFVKESKQDESGMPNNRFLAERTGGTYSTLKVQPAELEDSGVYFCASSQRGSPRGYTFGSGTRLTVV.

The chain uses TRBV11-3 and TRBJ2-3; 8 nucleotides line up with TRBD2. CDR3 length: 15 amino acids. The germline V gene encodes CDR1 SGHNT and CDR2 YENEEA. Trimming at V came to 3 bases and at J to 5 bases, leaving 7 bases not matched to a gene. CDR3: CASSFNGRAGDTQYF. The CDR3 bases are TGTGCCAGCAGCTTTAACGGGAGGGCCGGAGATACGCAGTATTTT.